Following are 21 T cell receptor beta chains from one sample sequenced in a study of CD8+ T cells in alopecia areata. Treatment in this sample: oral pan-JAK inhibitor, 5-10 mg twice daily. Reverse transcribed after extraction, RNA yielded cDNA as the sequencing template. Generated by immunoSEQ multiplex PCR, the TCRdb table keeps only in-frame clones and is missing some. The table includes tens of thousands of clones, around 71% detected once. This specimen consisted of CD8+ T cells sorted from blood, obtained at week 44, from a patient treated with tofacitinib. The receptors were sampled from a human donor with alopecia areata.

The rearrangement links TRBV4-3 to TRBJ2-1; 8 bases are shared with TRBD1. Germline assignment: CDR1 LGHNA and CDR2 YSLEER. This CDR3 has 15 residues. V shed 0 bases, J shed 7 bases, and the junction held 5 bases outside the gene matches. The CDR3 nucleotides are TGCGCCAGCAGCCAAGACCACAGGGGGAGGAATGAGCAGTTCTTC. Protein product: CASSQDHRGRNEQFF.

The V call is TRBV27, the J call TRBJ1-2, with 8 bases lining up with TRBD1. V was clipped by 3 bases and J by 3 bases; unmatched bases: 6. Germline V gives CDR1 MNHEY, CDR2 SMNVEV (reference sequence). This CDR3 comprises 15 residues. This chain's CDR3 is CASSFWTGSDYGYTF. DNA of the CDR3: TGTGCCAGCAGTTTCTGGACAGGGTCGGACTATGGCTACACCTTC.

This chain joins TRBV11-3 and TRBJ1-1; 9 bases align to TRBD1. The CDR3 covers 12 residues. CDR1 and CDR2 (germline): SGHNT, YENEEA. After removal of 4 bases from V and 7 bases from J, the junction contained 1 base not matched to a gene. The CDR3 reads CASSWTGDEAFF. For the CDR3, the DNA is TGTGCCAGCAGCTGGACAGGGGATGAAGCTTTCTTT.

This CDR3 is CASSPRGADYGYTF. The CDR3 coding sequence is TGTGCCAGCAGCCCTCGGGGCGCCGACTATGGCTACACCTTC. The chain carries TRBV7-6 and TRBJ1-2, with D perhaps matching TRBD1 (5 bases). Trimming removed 5 bases at V and 3 bases at J, with 13 bases between. Per germline, CDR1 SGHVS and CDR2 FNYEAQ. The CDR3 has 14 residues.

J is TRBJ2-2 and V is TRBV6-5; weak D call: TRBD2 (5 bases). The CDR3 totals 15 residues. V was shortened by 4 bases and J by 3 bases, with 12 bases between the two germline ends. CDR1 is MNHEY, CDR2 SVGAGI, per germline. The CDR3 here is CASSFSEVDTGELFF. CDR3 nucleotides: TGTGCCAGCAGTTTTAGCGAGGTTGACACCGGGGAGCTGTTTTTT.

The chain recombines TRBV7-8 with TRBJ2-7, with D possibly being TRBD2 (5 bases). Germline V lookup: CDR1 SGHVS, CDR2 FQNEAQ. V dropped 3 bases and J dropped 0 bases, with 15 bases sitting between them. This CDR3 spans 16 amino acids. The CDR3 sequence: CASSFIPEGYSYEQYF. CDR3 DNA sequence: TGTGCCAGCAGCTTTATCCCCGAGGGCTACTCCTACGAGCAGTACTTC. Based on the CDR3 plus reference TRBV7-8 and TRBJ2-7, the full variable domain is GAGVSQSPRYKVAKRGQDVALRCDPISGHVSLFWYQQALGQGPEFLTYFQNEAQLDKSGLPSDRFFAERPEGSVSTLKIQRTQQEDSAVYLCASSFIPEGYSYEQYFGPGTRLTVT.

The chain links TRBV9 to TRBJ2-3; 11 bases match TRBD2. CDR3 length equals 16 residues. Germline CDR1 and CDR2: SGDLS and YYNGEE. Trimming at V came to 2 bases and at J to 4 bases, leaving 6 bases not matched to a gene. CDR3 sequence: CASSVYSGGAADTQYF. The DNA of the CDR3 is TGTGCCAGCAGCGTTTATAGCGGGGGGGCTGCAGATACGCAGTATTTT.

The genes are TRBV6-1 and TRBJ1-1; no firm D call. The CDR3 spans 14 residues. Between the trimmed V and J ends, which lost 2 bases and 1 base, there was a span of 8 bases. Per the germline V gene, CDR1 is MNHNS and CDR2 is SASEGT. CDR3 protein: CASSEFVPNTEAFF. The CDR3 nucleotides read TGTGCCAGCAGTGAATTTGTACCGAACACTGAAGCTTTCTTT.

The chain recombines TRBV27 with TRBJ1-1; D gene ambiguous. V was clipped by 2 bases and J by 1 base, with 11 bases between them. Germline V lookup: CDR1 MNHEY, CDR2 SMNVEV (reference sequence). The CDR3 covers 15 residues. CDR3 sequence (DNA): TGTGCCAGCAGTTTAGTAACAGATGGGAACACTGAAGCTTTCTTT. Protein sequence: CASSLVTDGNTEAFF.

Only one count was recorded for this clone. The genes are TRBV7-3 and TRBJ2-1, with unresolved D. V was trimmed by 5 bases and J by 4 bases, leaving 9 bases between them. Germline CDR1 reads SGHTA; CDR2 reads FQGTGA. This CDR3 is 13 amino acids long. The CDR3 sequence: CASSRTEYNEQFF. CDR3 in DNA: TGTGCCAGCAGCCGGACGGAGTACAATGAGCAGTTCTTC.

The chain uses TRBV7-2 and TRBJ1-1; possible D gene TRBD1, 6 bases. The germline gives CDR1 SGHTA, CDR2 FQGNSA. V was shortened by 7 bases and J by 2 bases, with 20 bases between the two germline ends. There are 16 residues in the CDR3. The DNA of the CDR3 is TGTGCCAGCATCACTACAGGGTTCTCAGCCAACACTGAAGCTTTCTTT. It encodes CASITTGFSANTEAFF.

The rearrangement uses TRBV7-9 and TRBJ1-1; no clear D gene. Looked up from germline, CDR1 is SEHNR and CDR2 is FQNEAQ (reference sequence). V dropped 2 bases and J dropped 5 bases, with 9 bases sitting between them. The CDR3 contains 13 residues. The CDR3: CASSLSALTEAFF. CDR3 sequence (DNA): TGTGCCAGCAGCTTATCCGCTTTAACTGAAGCTTTCTTT.

This clone was observed a handful of times. The rearrangement links TRBV7-8 to TRBJ1-1, with D possibly matching TRBD1 (5 bases). The CDR3 has 13 residues. Germline loops: CDR1 SGHVS, CDR2 FQNEAQ. Trimming took off 8 bases at V and 4 bases at J, with 14 bases between the two ends. CDR3: CASGDMGGTEAFF. The DNA for the CDR3 is TGTGCCAGCGGAGACATGGGGGGCACTGAAGCTTTCTTT.

This clone occurred a few times. The CDR3 region has the DNA TGTGCCAGCGGGACCTCCTCGAGGAGGGTCGGCAATGAGCAGTTCTTC. Translated, it gives CASGTSSRRVGNEQFF. This rearrangement joins TRBV7-2 to TRBJ2-1; D perhaps matches TRBD2 (6 bases). V lost 8 bases, J lost 6 bases, and 23 bases lay in between. The CDR3 is 16 residues long. Germline assignment: CDR1 SGHTA and CDR2 FQGNSA.

The gene calls are TRBV9 and TRBJ2-3, with 8 bases aligning to TRBD2. The V gene end was trimmed by 0 bases and the J gene end by 4 bases; junction bases not matched to a gene: 4. This CDR3 region has 15 residues. The germline V gene encodes CDR1 SGDLS and CDR2 YYNGEE. The CDR3 region has the DNA TGTGCCAGCAGCGTAGGCGCGGGGGGCGCAGATACGCAGTATTTT. Translation gives CASSVGAGGADTQYF.

The J gene is TRBJ2-2, the V gene TRBV30, with a weak D call TRBD2 (6 bases). CDR1 and CDR2 from the germline V gene are GTSNPN and SVGIG (reference sequence). The CDR3 covers 14 residues. V was clipped by 4 bases and J by 4 bases, with 13 bases between them. This chain's CDR3 is CAWNGEEPTGELFF. The CDR3 DNA follows: TGTGCCTGGAACGGGGAGGAACCCACCGGGGAGCTGTTTTTT.

The chain couples TRBV5-1 to TRBJ1-1; possibly TRBD1 for D (5 bases). Germline-derived CDR1 and CDR2 are SGHRS and YFSETQ. This CDR3 comprises 15 residues. Trimming stripped 4 bases from V and 1 base from J, with 14 bases between. The CDR3 bases are TGCGCCAGCAGCCTTTTACGGGGGTGGAACACTGAAGCTTTCTTT. This codes for CASSLLRGWNTEAFF.

The sample holds one count of this clone. The chain has TRBV10-3 and TRBJ2-7; D is ambiguous. Deletions cut 10 bases from V and 4 bases from J, with 11 bases between. Germline CDR1 is ENHRY and CDR2 is SYGVKD. The CDR3 contains 11 residues. The CDR3 loop is CATRTQYEQYF. CDR3 bases: TGTGCCACCCGGACCCAATACGAGCAGTACTTC.

The chain carries TRBV29-1 and TRBJ1-2; TRBD1 might be the D (5 bases). V lost 6 bases to trimming and J lost 7 bases, with 15 bases between them. This CDR3 contains 12 residues. The V gene's germline CDR1 is SQVTM and CDR2 ANQGSEA. Here the CDR3 DNA reads TGCAGCGTGATTGACAGAGGGCTTGGCTACACCTTC. It is translated as CSVIDRGLGYTF.

This clone appeared a few times. The V call is TRBV30, the J call TRBJ2-2; 8 bases align to TRBD1. This CDR3 is built from 15 residues. Per germline, CDR1 GTSNPN and CDR2 SVGIG (reference sequence). J lost 5 bases, V lost 0 bases, and 5 bases had no gene match. CDR3 in amino acids: CAWSVRDRHTGELFF. CDR3 DNA sequence: TGTGCCTGGAGTGTCCGGGACAGGCATACCGGGGAGCTGTTTTTT.

This CDR3 is CASSADRGPYEQYF. The CDR3 DNA is TGTGCCAGCAGCGCGGACCGAGGCCCTTACGAGCAGTACTTC. This chain joins TRBV5-4 and TRBJ2-7, with D hard to call. Trimming stripped 4 bases from V and 4 bases from J, with 15 bases between. Germline V lookup: CDR1 SGHNT, CDR2 YYREEE (reference sequence). The CDR3 runs to 14 residues.